A single sample is the source of the 10 T cell receptor beta chains below, sequenced in a study of cytomegalovirus exposure and HLA in healthy donors. It was with 60 Vbeta and 13 Jbeta primers that the PCR ran. Method: immunoSEQ multiplex PCR; TCRdb's copy keeps in-frame clones and lacks some. Found here are 150,000 to 200,000 clones, roughly 84% of them singletons; the top ten hold 0.2% to 0.3%. The sample comprised PBMCs. The receptor source for this set is a girl less than two years old in good health and CMV-seronegative.

The rearrangement links TRBV10-3 to TRBJ2-1, with D possibly matching TRBD2 (5 bases). V lost 0 bases to trimming and J lost 4 bases, with 10 bases between them. CDR1 and CDR2 (germline): ENHRY, SYGVKD. The CDR3 totals 15 residues. The CDR3 reads CAISESTTFYNEQFF. In nucleotides, the CDR3 is TGTGCCATCAGTGAGTCGACTACATTTTACAATGAGCAGTTCTTC.

This chain joins TRBV4-2 and TRBJ2-1; 7 bases are shared with TRBD1. Germline V gives CDR1 LGHNA, CDR2 YNFKEQ. The length of the CDR3 is 14 residues. With 8 bases clipped from V and 2 bases from J, the junction kept 6 bases outside the gene matches. The CDR3 DNA sequence: TGTGCCAGCGCCCAACAGGGGACCTACAATGAGCAGTTCTTC. Encoded protein: CASAQQGTYNEQFF.

DNA of the CDR3: TGTGCCAGCAGCGAACTAGCGGGGGGGCAAGATACGCAGTATTTT. Translating gives CASSELAGGQDTQYF. The V gene is TRBV9, the J gene TRBJ2-3; TRBD2 agrees at 13 bases. The germline gives CDR1 SGDLS, CDR2 YYNGEE. J gave up 5 bases and V 3 bases, and 3 bases lay outside the gene matches. This CDR3 is 15 amino acids long.

The chain combines TRBV6-1 with TRBJ1-2; D ambiguous. V shed 0 bases and J shed 4 bases, with 9 bases lying between them. Germline CDR1 is MNHNS and CDR2 is SASEGT. The CDR3 consists of 14 residues. This chain's CDR3 is CASSEAGLAYGYTF. For the CDR3, the DNA is TGTGCCAGCAGTGAAGCCGGGTTGGCCTATGGCTACACCTTC.

This chain joins TRBV30 and TRBJ1-2; D remains ambiguous. Trimming took 1 base from V and 2 from J, leaving 17 bases between them. This CDR3 region has 16 residues. CDR1 and CDR2 (germline): GTSNPN, SVGIG (reference sequence). The CDR3 loop is CAWSGMGELLNYGYTF. CDR3 coding DNA: TGTGCCTGGAGTGGTATGGGAGAGCTCTTAAACTATGGCTACACCTTC.

The table lists this clone with a count of one. The genes are TRBV4-1 and TRBJ2-7, with TRBD2 matching 9 bases. This CDR3 is built from 18 residues. Looked up from germline, CDR1 is MGHRA and CDR2 is YSYEKL. V shed 0 bases and J 3 bases; nucleotides not matched to a gene: 12. As DNA, the CDR3 is TGCGCCAGCAGCCAAGATTCGGGAGCGGGAGGAATACACTACGAGCAGTACTTC. Translation gives CASSQDSGAGGIHYEQYF.

About this clone: The same CDR3 is also encoded by other DNA sequences in this sample. V is TRBV9 and J is TRBJ1-1, with D tentatively TRBD1 (5 bases). V was shortened by 0 bases and J by 1 base, with 7 bases between the two germline ends. The CDR3 runs to 14 residues. In germline, CDR1 is SGDLS, CDR2 YYNGEE. Here the CDR3 reads CASSVGTGNTEAFF. The CDR3 coding sequence is TGTGCCAGCAGCGTAGGAACAGGGAACACTGAAGCTTTCTTT. The full variable domain, completed using reference TRBV9 and TRBJ1-1, is DSGVTQTPKHLITATGQRVTLRCSPRSGDLSVYWYQQSLDQGLQFLIQYYNGEERAKGNILERFSAQQFPDLHSELNLSSLELGDSALYFCASSVGTGNTEAFFGQGTRLTVV.

In its sample, this clone was seen once. The chain employs TRBV15 and TRBJ2-7; D unresolved. The V gene's germline CDR1 is LNHNV and CDR2 YYDKDF (reference sequence). This CDR3 comprises 14 residues. V was pared by 5 bases and J by 0 bases, with 11 bases between. This CDR3 reads CATSARSDSYEQYF. The CDR3 region has the DNA TGTGCCACCAGCGCTCGGAGCGACTCCTACGAGCAGTACTTC.

The chain carries TRBV6-6 and TRBJ2-3; tentative D call: TRBD1 (6 bases). Germline V gives CDR1 MNHNY, CDR2 SVGAGI (reference sequence). The CDR3 runs to 14 residues. V lost 5 bases, J lost 8 bases, and 17 bases lay in between. CDR3: CASSPGTPLGTQYF. CDR3 DNA: TGTGCCAGCAGTCCCGGGACACCGCTAGGTACGCAGTATTTT.

Concerning this clone: An end of the junction differs from the germline gene, which may be a read error. This chain links TRBV7-9 with TRBJ2-2; D call uncertain. The V gene's germline CDR1 is SEHNR and CDR2 FQNEAQ (reference sequence). The CDR3 extends over 15 amino acids. For the CDR3, the DNA is TGTTCCAGCAGCATCCTAAGAGGTGACACCGGGGAGCTGTTTTTT. Translating it yields CSSSILRGDTGELFF. Based on the CDR3 plus reference TRBV7-9 and TRBJ2-2, the full variable domain is DTGVSQNPRHKITKRGQNVTFRCDPISEHNRLYWYRQTLGQGPEFLTYFQNEAQLEKSRLLSDRFSAERPKGSFSTLEIQRTEQGDSAMYLCSSSILRGDTGELFFGEGSRLTVL.